Each of the 5 T cell receptor beta chains below was sequenced from the same sample in a study of blood T cell repertoires in COVID-19. Sequencing was performed with immunoSEQ multiplex PCR; in TCRdb, only in-frame clones are kept and a portion is missing. The top ten clones hold about 5.8% of a sample with some 76,000 clones, around 91% of them seen once. The sample taken for sequencing was peripheral blood. These TCRs come from a human donor in a cohort sampled during active COVID-19.

The rearrangement uses TRBV6-6 and TRBJ1-5, with D unresolved. This CDR3 is built from 16 residues. The ends were cut back, 0 bases at V and 3 bases at J, with 12 bases in the middle. From germline, CDR1 is MNHNY and CDR2 SVGAGI (reference sequence). In DNA form, the CDR3 reads TGTGCCAGCAGTTACTCCACGGGGATGGACAATCAGCCCCAGCATTTT. It yields the protein CASSYSTGMDNQPQHF.

J is TRBJ2-5 and V is TRBV6-5; 8 nucleotides align to TRBD1. V lost 5 bases and J lost 5; bases outside the gene matches: 10. The V gene's germline CDR1 is MNHEY and CDR2 SVGAGI. The CDR3 extends over 15 amino acids. As DNA, the CDR3 is TGTGCCAGCAGTCGCCTACAGGGGGTGCGGGAGACCCAGTACTTC. As protein: CASSRLQGVRETQYF.

This clone was counted a single time. The chain carries TRBV5-1 and TRBJ1-1, with D maybe TRBD1 (5 bases). There are 15 residues in the CDR3. Trimming left V 0 bases short and J 0 bases short, with 9 bases between. Germline assignment: CDR1 SGHRS and CDR2 YFSETQ. DNA for the CDR3: TGCGCCAGCAGCTTGGCGGGGGGAATGAACACTGAAGCTTTCTTT. This gives the protein CASSLAGGMNTEAFF.

The chain employs TRBV29-1 and TRBJ2-3; D is undetermined. The CDR3 is 12 amino acids. The V end was cut by 6 bases, the J end by 4 bases, with 11 bases between. Per the germline V gene, CDR1 is SQVTM and CDR2 is ANQGSEA. The CDR3 loop is CSVPIGADTQYF. In DNA, the CDR3 is TGCAGCGTCCCAATCGGAGCAGATACGCAGTATTTT.

The count of this clone is one. The J gene is TRBJ1-5, the V gene TRBV4-1; D remains unclear. V was cut by 1 base and J by 1 base, with 8 bases left in between. Germline V gene data show CDR1 as MGHRA and CDR2 as YSYEKL. This CDR3 spans 15 amino acids. For the CDR3, the DNA is TGCGCCAGCAGCCAAGTTCAGGCGAGCAATCAGCCCCAGCATTTT. Residues: CASSQVQASNQPQHF.